This TCR beta chain was documented in a study of immune characterization of retroperitoneal liposarcoma. Trimming removed 4 bases from V and 7 bases from J; junction bases left unmatched: 10. CDR1 MNHEY and CDR2 SMNVEV come from the germline V gene (reference sequence). CDR3 length equals 15 residues. TCRdb processed the PCR reads anew with MiXCR; each CDR3 protein has one entry. Found here are some 10,000 distinct CDR3 sequences, roughly a quarter of them singletons; the top ten hold approximately 9.1%. Sequencing was done on a sample of tumor tissue. This chain joins TRBV27 and TRBJ2-1; 7 bases line up with TRBD2. This sequence was found in a female donor with retroperitoneal liposarcoma. The CDR3: CASSWQGGLRNEQFF. The DNA for the CDR3 is TGTGCCAGCAGTTGGCAGGGAGGGTTACGAAATGAGCAGTTCTTC.